This T cell receptor beta chain was documented in a study of shared clonotypes between healthy human individuals. With 3 bases removed from V and 4 bases from J, the gap between germline ends came to 13 bases. The CDR3 totals 15 residues. CDR1 is MNHNS and CDR2 is SASEGT in the germline V gene. The repertoire was sequenced with immunoSEQ multiplex PCR; TCRdb's copy has only in-frame clones and lacks some. Altogether about 2.4 million clones are present, over 85% being singletons, with the ten largest covering about 0.39%. The gene calls are TRBV6-1 and TRBJ1-5; D possibly corresponds to TRBD1 (6 bases). This TCR came from a man younger than 35 in good health. Some clones in this sample may be carry-over from other donors' samples. Material: naive CD4+ T cells from PBMCs. Subset here: CD45RA+ positively selected. DNA for the CDR3: TGTGCCAGCAGTGAGAATCCAGGGGAGAATCAGCCCCAGCATTTT. This encodes CASSENPGENQPQHF.